This is a list of T cell receptor beta chains from one sample in a study of PD-L1 blockade in urothelial cancer. TCRdb's table, derived via immunoSEQ multiplex PCR, lists solely in-frame clones and lacks some. The top ten hold 2.4% of the sample, which has about 51,000 clones, around nine tenths seen once. Sequences were derived from PBMCs, sampled around atezolizumab (anti-PD-L1) treatment. These receptor sequences come from a man in his fifties or sixties with urothelial cancer. Both conserved end residues are part of each CDR3.

v_gene	j_gene	len	CDR3aa
TRBV5-4	TRBJ1-2	14	CASSFGGDNYGYTF
TRBV6-1	TRBJ2-3	14	CASGQGLGTDTQYF
TRBV19	TRBJ1-5	15	CASSMDSQSNQPQHF
TRBV6-1	TRBJ2-7	11	CASTQGYEQYF
TRBV28	TRBJ2-3	17	CASRYNGRREITDTQYF
TRBV12-5	TRBJ1-2	16	CASGLVSGGNSYGYTF
TRBV5-1	TRBJ2-2	14	CASSFQGSGGELFF
TRBV27	TRBJ1-5	12	CASSAPDQPQHF
TRBV7-2	TRBJ2-1	16	CASSFPGLAAFNEQFF
TRBV4-3	TRBJ1-4	13	CASSQGSNEKLFF
TRBV5-4	TRBJ2-1	15	CASSISSGLYNEQFF
TRBV9	TRBJ2-1	14	CASSVRDWNNEQFF
TRBV29-1	TRBJ2-7	12	CSVVGGGGEQYF
TRBV6-5	TRBJ1-2	14	CASSSRDRVSGYTF
TRBV6-5	TRBJ1-2	14	CASSYQGNLYGYTF
TRBV7-9	TRBJ2-3	16	CASSLILDRLTDTQYF
TRBV18	TRBJ1-2	13	CASSPGQHYGYTF
TRBV13	TRBJ1-2	12	CASSLTGYGYTF
TRBV25-1	TRBJ2-3	16	CASSELRGRSTDTQYF
TRBV25-1	TRBJ2-7	11	CASSGVREQYF
TRBV7-9	TRBJ2-3	15	CASSPLAGTPNTQYF
TRBV5-4	TRBJ2-7	14	CASSITSDSYEQYF
TRBV9	TRBJ2-5	14	CASSVGRAGETQYF
TRBV19	TRBJ2-1	14	CASSIGTGGYEQFF
TRBV19	TRBJ2-2	15	CASRTGSQITGELFF
TRBV19	TRBJ1-2	14	CASRHTGSNYGYTF
TRBV28	TRBJ2-5	14	CASSPPYRGETQYF
TRBV7-9	TRBJ1-1	15	CASSYNRGLGTEAFF
TRBV7-9	TRBJ2-1	14	CASSFQRGANEQFF
TRBV7-2	TRBJ2-5	15	CASSPMGGGLGTQYF
TRBV5-6	TRBJ2-1	15	CASSISGQGVNEQFF
TRBV28	TRBJ2-1	16	CASSLIGQGVDNEQFF
TRBV28	TRBJ2-5	18	CASSLSRGGGEGQETQYF